The 5 T cell receptor beta chains presented below share a single source sample, sequenced in a study of blood T cell repertoires in COVID-19. Sequencing was performed with immunoSEQ multiplex PCR; in TCRdb, only in-frame clones are kept and a portion is missing. The sample comprises more than 95,000 clones, roughly 90% of which are singletons, and approximately 1.1% rests with the top ten. What was sequenced was peripheral blood. These receptors all come from a woman aged 80 or over with acute or convalescent COVID-19.

The chain carries TRBV5-5 and TRBJ1-4; 9 nucleotides agree with TRBD1. Per germline, CDR1 SGHKS and CDR2 YYEKEE (reference sequence). V lost 3 bases, J lost 7 bases, and 7 bases stayed unmatched. The CDR3 extends over 15 amino acids. The CDR3 DNA follows: TGTGCCAGCAGCTCACAGGGGGCGCGGGGTGAAAAACTGTTTTTT. This gives the protein CASSSQGARGEKLFF.

This chain connects TRBV3-1 (or the pseudogene TRBV3-2) to TRBJ1-5; a weak D match, TRBD1 (5 bases). The germline V gene has CDR1 LGHDT and CDR2 YNNKEL (reference sequence). Trimming stripped 1 base from V and 4 bases from J, with 14 bases between. The CDR3 extends over 16 amino acids. The CDR3: CASSQGGGTGNQPQHF. For the CDR3, the DNA is TGTGCCAGCAGCCAAGGCGGAGGGACCGGGAATCAGCCCCAGCATTTT.

This chain joins TRBV27 and TRBJ2-3; 14 bases match TRBD2. Germline trimming cut 4 bases from V and 2 bases from J; bases unmatched to any gene: 5. CDR1 and CDR2 from the germline V gene are MNHEY and SMNVEV (reference sequence). The CDR3 sequence is 17 residues long. The CDR3 DNA reads TGTGCCAGCAGTTCACTGACTAGCGGGAGGGACACAGATACGCAGTATTTT. It specifies CASSSLTSGRDTDTQYF.

V is TRBV5-1 and J is TRBJ2-7; 11 nucleotides match TRBD2. Germline V gives CDR1 SGHRS, CDR2 YFSETQ. This CDR3 contains 19 residues. V trimming: 0 bases; J trimming: 0 bases; junction bases outside the gene matches: 11. CDR3 sequence: CASSLESRRLAGNSYEQYF. The CDR3 bases are TGCGCCAGCAGCTTGGAGTCCCGCCGACTAGCGGGGAACTCCTACGAGCAGTACTTC.

V and J are TRBV2 and TRBJ1-6; TRBD1 might be the D (5 bases). This CDR3 has 13 residues. CDR1 and CDR2 (germline): SNHLY, FYNNEI. The ends were cut back, 7 bases at V and 4 bases at J, with 8 bases in the middle. The CDR3 sequence: CASTGWYNSPLHF. The DNA for the CDR3 is TGTGCCAGCACAGGGTGGTATAATTCACCCCTCCACTTT.